This T cell receptor (beta chain) was documented in a study of blood T cell repertoires in COVID-19. TCRdb's table, derived via immunoSEQ multiplex PCR, lists solely in-frame clones and lacks some. The sample includes some 87,000 clones, approximately 80% of them seen just once. CDR1 and CDR2 from the germline V gene are SQVTM and ANQGSEA. The CDR3 totals 15 residues. Trimming took off 4 bases at V and 0 bases at J, with 14 bases between the two ends. The material sequenced was peripheral blood. This receptor was identified in a human donor in a cohort sampled during active COVID-19. This rearrangement joins TRBV29-1 to TRBJ2-3; TRBD2 is a possible D gene (6 bases). The CDR3 DNA reads as TGCAGCGTTGGTTTCGGACTAACTAGCACAGATACGCAGTATTTT. Translated, it gives CSVGFGLTSTDTQYF.